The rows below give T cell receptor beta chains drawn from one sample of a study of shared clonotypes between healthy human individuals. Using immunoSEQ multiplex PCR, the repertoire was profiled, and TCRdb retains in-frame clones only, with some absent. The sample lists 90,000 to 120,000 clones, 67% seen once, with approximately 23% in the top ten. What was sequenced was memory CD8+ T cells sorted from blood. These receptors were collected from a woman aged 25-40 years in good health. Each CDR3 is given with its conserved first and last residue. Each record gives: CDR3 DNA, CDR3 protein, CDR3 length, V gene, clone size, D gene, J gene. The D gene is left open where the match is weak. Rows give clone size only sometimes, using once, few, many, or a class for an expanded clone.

TGTGCCAGCAGCGGCGAGACAGGGGCTCTGGCAGAGACCCAGTACTTC CASSGETGALAETQYF 16 TRBV9 many TRBD1 TRBJ2-5
TGTGCCAGCGCCGTGAAATCTCTCGGGATAGCGGGAGGAGGGGAGCAGTACTTC CASAVKSLGIAGGGEQYF 18 TRBV27 . TRBD2 TRBJ2-7
TGTGCCAGCAGCGTGGGACAGGGGGCTTTGTGGGCAGATACGCAGTATTTT CASSVGQGALWADTQYF 17 TRBV9 . TRBD1 TRBJ2-3
TGTGCCAGCAGTGATAGGGACGGGTCTGGAAACACCATATATTTT CASSDRDGSGNTIYF 15 TRBV2 . . TRBJ1-3
TGTGCCAGCAGCCTGACGGTACTAGCGGGTCCCGCCCGCTCCTACGAGCAGTACTTC CASSLTVLAGPARSYEQYF 19 TRBV28 once TRBD2 TRBJ2-7
TGCGCCAGCAGCCAAGATCCGGGGAACGGGGCCAACGTCCTGACTTTC CASSQDPGNGANVLTF 16 TRBV4-1 . . TRBJ2-6
TGTGCCAGCAGTGCCCTCCTAGGGATCAATGAGCAGTTCTTC CASSALLGINEQFF 14 TRBV27 . . TRBJ2-1
TGTGCCAGCAGCATCGTTCAGTGGGGGACTATCTCCTACGAGCAGTACTTC CASSIVQWGTISYEQYF 17 TRBV21-1 once . TRBJ2-7
TGTGCCAGCGCCTGGGGCTCGACCGGCGAGCAGTATTTC CASAWGSTGEQYF 13 TRBV28 . . TRBJ2-7
TGTGCCAGTAGTATTCCCCCGGGACAGGGGAGCGATGAGCAGTTCTTC CASSIPPGQGSDEQFF 16 TRBV19 once TRBD1 TRBJ2-1
TGTGCCAGCACCAAATTCGCCGGGACAGGGATCTACGAGCAGTACTTC CASTKFAGTGIYEQYF 16 TRBV28 . TRBD1 TRBJ2-7
TGTGCCAGCAGCCGAGGTCCCTACAATGAGCAGTTCTTC CASSRGPYNEQFF 13 TRBV5-5 . . TRBJ2-1
TGTGCCAGCAGTGAATGGCGGGAGATCGAGACAGATACGCAGTATTTT CASSEWREIETDTQYF 16 TRBV6-1 few TRBD2 TRBJ2-3
TGTGCCAGCAGCTTTGGATCAGGGGGCAGACCCTACGAGCAGTACTTC CASSFGSGGRPYEQYF 16 TRBV11-2 . TRBD1 TRBJ2-7
TGCGCCAGCAGCCAAGAGGAGGGGTGGGTTATTGGCTACACCTTC CASSQEEGWVIGYTF 15 TRBV4-1 many . TRBJ1-2
TGTGCCAGCAGCTTAAATGCCGGGACAGCGTCCTACGAGCAGTACTTC CASSLNAGTASYEQYF 16 TRBV7-9 . TRBD1 TRBJ2-7
TGTGCCTGGACCCAGGGGTATGGAAACACCATATATTTT CAWTQGYGNTIYF 13 TRBV30 few . TRBJ1-3
TGTGCCAGCACTGCGGGGAGAACTAGCACAGATACGCAGTATTTT CASTAGRTSTDTQYF 15 TRBV25-1 . . TRBJ2-3
TGTGCCAGCAGACAGGGGGCTTCAGATACGCAGTATTTT CASRQGASDTQYF 13 TRBV28 . TRBD1 TRBJ2-3
TGCAGCGTTTGTTCCGGGGAATGGTACGAGCAGTACTTC CSVCSGEWYEQYF 13 TRBV29-1 . . TRBJ2-7
TGTGCCAGCAGCTTTTCCTACGAGCAGTACTTC CASSFSYEQYF 11 TRBV5-6 . . TRBJ2-7
TGTGCCAGCCGTTGGGGCGGGATAGCAGATACGCAGTATTTT CASRWGGIADTQYF 14 TRBV27 . . TRBJ2-3
TGCGCCAGCAGCCAAGACGCTCCGTGGGGGCTCCCGTGGTACGAGCAGTACTTC CASSQDAPWGLPWYEQYF 18 TRBV4-1 . . TRBJ2-7
TGTGCCAGCAGCTCCCATAGGACAGGGGTAACTGGAAACACCATATATTTT CASSSHRTGVTGNTIYF 17 TRBV7-8 . TRBD1 TRBJ1-3
TGTGCCAGCAAGGCCGAGGTAGCCAAAAACATTCAGTACTTC CASKAEVAKNIQYF 14 TRBV2 . . TRBJ2-4
TGTGCCAGCAGTGAGGAAGACTCTGGGGCCAACGTCCTGACTTTC CASSEEDSGANVLTF 15 TRBV6-1 . . TRBJ2-6